Following are 9 T cell receptor beta chains from one sample sequenced in a study of CD8 T cells in Susac syndrome. With random hexamers, 0.5 to 1 ug RNA was reverse transcribed. TCRdb reprocessed the immunoSEQ multiplex PCR reads with MiXCR, giving one entry per CDR3 protein. The sample contains 200,000 to 300,000 distinct CDR3 sequences, roughly 95% of which appear only once. Sequenced input: CD4+ T cells from PBMCs. The receptor source for this set is a human donor with Susac syndrome.

The chain recombines TRBV5-1 with TRBJ1-2; no clear D gene. Germline CDR1 and CDR2: SGHRS and YFSETQ. CDR3 length equals 13 residues. V lost 0 bases, J lost 8 bases, and 11 bases lay in between. CDR3 residues: CASSLGGSSGYTF. Here the CDR3 DNA reads TGCGCCAGCAGCTTGGGAGGAAGTTCCGGCTACACCTTC.

The rearrangement uses TRBV29-1 and TRBJ2-1, with 7 bases lining up with TRBD2. The germline V gene has CDR1 SQVTM and CDR2 ANQGSEA. V shed 4 bases and J 2 bases; nucleotides not matched to a gene: 5. This CDR3 region has 14 residues. The CDR3 spells CSVVSAGAYNEQFF. CDR3 DNA sequence: TGCAGCGTTGTATCGGCGGGAGCCTACAATGAGCAGTTCTTC.

The V call is TRBV5-1, the J call TRBJ2-7; D perhaps matches TRBD2 (6 bases). Trimming removed 3 bases from V and 3 bases from J, with 13 bases in between. The CDR3 has 14 amino acids. CDR1 and CDR2 from the germline V gene are SGHRS and YFSETQ. The CDR3 DNA sequence: TGCGCCAGCAGCTCCAGGGTAGCGGACTACGAGCAGTACTTC. Its translation: CASSSRVADYEQYF. The full variable domain, with the rest looked up from reference TRBV5-1 and TRBJ2-7, is KAGVTQTPRYLIKTRGQQVTLSCSPISGHRSVSWYQQTPGQGLQFLFEYFSETQRNKGNFPGRFSGRQFSNSRSEMNVSTLELGDSALYLCASSSRVADYEQYFGPGTRLTVT.

The V gene is TRBV28, the J gene TRBJ2-7; D remains unclear. Trimming removed 3 bases from V and 1 base from J, with 16 bases in between. This CDR3 has 16 amino acids. Germline-derived CDR1 and CDR2 are MDHEN and SYDVKM. The CDR3 sequence is CASSLSFARPSYEQYF. Here the CDR3 DNA reads TGTGCCAGCAGTTTGTCCTTCGCGCGGCCGTCCTACGAGCAGTACTTC.

V and J are TRBV12-3 or TRBV12-4 and TRBJ1-5, with 7 bases lining up with TRBD1. CDR3 size: 16 residues. The junction had 9 bases not matched to a gene; V was cut back by 7 bases and J by 0 bases. In DNA, the CDR3 is TGTGCCAGCACCGACCAGGGGGGTGGTAGCAATCAGCCCCAGCATTTT. Its protein is CASTDQGGGSNQPQHF.

This chain links TRBV18 with TRBJ2-7, with 9 bases matching TRBD1. Germline assignment: CDR1 KGHSH and CDR2 LQKENI. V gave up 3 bases and J gave up 3 bases; unmatched junction bases: 9. The CDR3 is 16 amino acids. CDR3 region: CASSPLTRQGDYEQYF. CDR3 bases: TGTGCCAGCTCACCCCTAACAAGACAGGGGGACTACGAGCAGTACTTC.

This CDR3 reads CASSYADSKPYEQYF. Here the CDR3 DNA reads TGTGCCAGCAGTTACGCGGACAGTAAACCCTACGAGCAGTACTTC. This chain uses TRBV6-5 with TRBJ2-7; D is perhaps TRBD1 (6 bases). CDR1 MNHEY and CDR2 SVGAGI come from the germline V gene. This CDR3 has 15 residues. The ends were cut back, 2 bases at V and 2 bases at J, with 13 bases in the middle.

J is TRBJ1-5 and V is TRBV6-1; D call uncertain. V was trimmed by 4 bases and J by 5 bases, leaving 9 bases between them. In germline, CDR1 is MNHNS, CDR2 SASEGT. The CDR3 is 13 residues long. For the CDR3, the DNA is TGTGCCAGCAGTGCGACAACAGATCAGCCCCAGCATTTT. Its translation: CASSATTDQPQHF.

The chain joins TRBV3-1 to TRBJ2-7; 9 bases are a match to TRBD2. Germline V gene sequence: CDR1 LGHDT, CDR2 YNNKEL (reference sequence). V lost 2 bases to trimming and J lost 5 bases; unmatched junction nucleotides: 7. CDR3 size: 15 residues. The CDR3 spells CASSQTGTSLHEQYF. The CDR3 coding sequence is TGTGCCAGCAGCCAAACCGGGACTAGCCTCCACGAGCAGTACTTC.